Listed here are 2 T cell receptor beta chains from one sample, sequenced in a study of blood T cell repertoires in COVID-19. Assay used: immunoSEQ multiplex PCR; TCRdb lists only in-frame clones, some missing. The sample has about 88,000 clones, under 90% seen once. The sample comprised peripheral blood. These receptors originate from a woman between 65 and 79 years old with acute or convalescent COVID-19.

V gene TRBV6-5 combines with J gene TRBJ2-5; 8 nucleotides line up with TRBD2. The CDR3 is made up of 14 amino acids. Germline V gene data show CDR1 as MNHEY and CDR2 as SVGAGI. With 2 bases clipped from V and 3 bases from J, the junction kept 2 bases outside the gene matches. CDR3 protein: CASSYDSGKETQYF. CDR3 in DNA: TGTGCCAGCAGTTACGATAGCGGGAAAGAGACCCAGTACTTC.

The rearrangement uses TRBV4-2 and TRBJ2-5, with TRBD2 as a possible D gene (7 bases). V shed 1 base and J shed 7 bases, with 25 bases lying between them. Germline loops: CDR1 LGHNA, CDR2 YNFKEQ. CDR3 length equals 18 residues. Here the CDR3 DNA reads TGTGCCAGCAGCCAAGTATCCCGAGGGGGGGCTAGCTTGGGGACCCAGTACTTC. It codes for CASSQVSRGGASLGTQYF.